One sample yielded the 2 T cell receptor beta chains listed below, sequenced in a study of cytomegalovirus exposure and HLA in healthy donors (dated by TCRdb to between 2016 and 2019). Library preparation used the immunoSEQ multiplex PCR assay. For the multiplex PCR, a mixture combining 60 forward primers for TCR Vbeta segments and 13 reverse primers for TCR Jbeta segments was used. This is the immuneACCESS table as TCRdb keeps it, with only in-frame sequences that have V and J called. A part of the clones is gone; compared with another copy, unresolved V genes explain less than half, and the rest is unexplained. Within this sample are about 190,000 clones, with 82% of them counted one time only. Together, the top ten hold 1.7% of the sample. Input material: PBMCs. The receptors come from a woman under 30 in good health and CMV-seronegative.

The genes are TRBV28 and TRBJ1-5; 9 positions agree with TRBD1. Germline trimming cut 4 bases from V and 6 bases from J; bases unmatched to any gene: 10. The germline V gene has CDR1 MDHEN and CDR2 SYDVKM. The CDR3 is 16 amino acids. Here the CDR3 reads CASSSSSGTGFQPQHF. The CDR3 bases are TGTGCCAGCAGTTCCTCCTCCGGGACAGGGTTTCAGCCCCAGCATTTT.

The chain carries TRBV10-3 and TRBJ1-5, with D possibly being TRBD1 (5 bases). V shed 4 bases and J shed 9 bases, with 7 bases lying between them. The CDR3 covers 11 residues. Germline lookup yields CDR1 ENHRY and CDR2 SYGVKD. The CDR3 protein is CAISAGGPQHF. The CDR3 nucleotides read TGTGCCATCAGTGCGGGGGGGCCCCAGCATTTT.